This T cell receptor beta chain is drawn from a study of CD8 T cells in ankylosing spondylitis. This CDR3 has 15 residues. V gave up 1 base and J gave up 4 bases, with 13 bases separating them. Germline V gene lookup returns CDR1 SGHRS and CDR2 YFSETQ. Each CDR3 protein is one row after TCRdb ran MiXCR on the 5' RACE reads. The sample comprises 130,000 to 150,000 distinct CDR3 sequences, 8% to 9% of which are singletons, and 7.3% rests with the top ten. This clonotype was counted many times. The sample was synovial fluid, either unsorted or a sorted T cell fraction (not recorded which). This chain connects TRBV5-1 to TRBJ2-3; maybe TRBD1 (6 bases). The sequence was collected from a male donor with ankylosing spondylitis. The CDR3 is CASSLPGQRADTQYF. In nucleotides, the CDR3 is TGCGCCAGCAGCTTGCCCGGACAGAGGGCAGATACGCAGTATTTT.